What follows describes a single T cell receptor (beta chain). What it recognizes is unknown. This sample stems from a study of cytomegalovirus exposure and HLA in healthy donors. Study overall: Ancestry clustering placed around four fifths of approximately 420 genotyped donors in the Caucasian-associated cluster. Study results and limitations: In vitro testing confirmed a few CMV-associated chains as specific for CMV antigens.

V gave up 2 bases and J gave up 4 bases; unmatched junction bases: 6. This CDR3 spans 15 amino acids. Germline CDR1 is SGHTS and CDR2 is YDEGEE. The PCR had 60 Vbeta and 13 Jbeta primers. Profiling relied on immunoSEQ multiplex PCR, and the TCRdb table lists in-frame clones only, not all of them. The repertoire consists of tens of thousands of clones, with 72% occurring once and the leading ten covering around 10%. The genes are TRBV5-8 and TRBJ1-2, with 9 bases aligning to TRBD1. Sequencing used PBMCs. The source of this sequence is a woman between 40 and 50 years old in good health and CMV-seropositive. The CDR3 is CASSFAQGAFYGYTF. CDR3 DNA sequence: TGTGCCAGCAGCTTCGCACAGGGGGCATTCTATGGCTACACCTTC. The complete variable domain, with remaining parts taken from reference TRBV5-8 and TRBJ1-2, reads EAGVTQSPTHLIKTRGQQATLRCSPISGHTSVYWYQQALGLGLQFLLWYDEGEERNRGNFPPRFSGRQFPNYSSELNVNALELEDSALYLCASSFAQGAFYGYTFGSGTRLTVV.